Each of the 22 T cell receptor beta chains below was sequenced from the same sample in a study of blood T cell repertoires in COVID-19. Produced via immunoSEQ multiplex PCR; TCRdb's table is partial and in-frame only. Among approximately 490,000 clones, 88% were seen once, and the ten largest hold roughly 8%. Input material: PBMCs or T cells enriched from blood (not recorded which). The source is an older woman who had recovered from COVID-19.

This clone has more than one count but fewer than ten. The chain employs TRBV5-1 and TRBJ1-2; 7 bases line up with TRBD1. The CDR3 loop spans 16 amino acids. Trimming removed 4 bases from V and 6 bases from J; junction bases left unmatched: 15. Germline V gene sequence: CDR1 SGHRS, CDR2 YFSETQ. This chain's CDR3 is CASSLGTVSVPNGYTF. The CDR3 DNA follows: TGCGCCAGCAGCCTCGGGACAGTCAGTGTTCCAAATGGCTACACCTTC.

The CDR3 DNA reads as TGTGCCAGCAGCTCGACAGGGCTAGCCAAAAACATTCAGTACTTC. Translating gives CASSSTGLAKNIQYF. The gene calls are TRBV9 and TRBJ2-4; 7 nucleotides match TRBD1. This CDR3 region has 15 residues. The V gene end was trimmed by 4 bases and the J gene end by 0 bases; junction bases not matched to a gene: 4. CDR1 SGDLS and CDR2 YYNGEE come from the germline V gene.

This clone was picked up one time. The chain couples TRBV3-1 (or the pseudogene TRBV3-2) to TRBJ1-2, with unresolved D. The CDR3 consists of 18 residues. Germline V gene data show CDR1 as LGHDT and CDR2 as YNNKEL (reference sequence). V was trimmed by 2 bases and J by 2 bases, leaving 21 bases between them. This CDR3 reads CASSQSNPAWSGNYGYTF. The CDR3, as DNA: TGTGCCAGCAGCCAATCTAACCCTGCCTGGTCCGGGAACTATGGCTACACCTTC.

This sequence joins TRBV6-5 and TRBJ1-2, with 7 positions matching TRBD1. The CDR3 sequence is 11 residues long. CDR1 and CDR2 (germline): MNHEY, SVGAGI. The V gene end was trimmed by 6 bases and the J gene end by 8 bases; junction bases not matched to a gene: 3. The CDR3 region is CASSNRGGYTF. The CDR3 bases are TGTGCCAGCAGCAACAGGGGCGGCTACACCTTC.

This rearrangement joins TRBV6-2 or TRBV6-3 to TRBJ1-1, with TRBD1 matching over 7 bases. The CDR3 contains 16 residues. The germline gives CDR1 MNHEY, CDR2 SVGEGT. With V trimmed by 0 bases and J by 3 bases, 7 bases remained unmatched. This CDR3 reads CASSYSPTGLDTEAFF. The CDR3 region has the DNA TGTGCCAGCAGTTACTCGCCGACAGGGCTCGACACTGAAGCTTTCTTT.

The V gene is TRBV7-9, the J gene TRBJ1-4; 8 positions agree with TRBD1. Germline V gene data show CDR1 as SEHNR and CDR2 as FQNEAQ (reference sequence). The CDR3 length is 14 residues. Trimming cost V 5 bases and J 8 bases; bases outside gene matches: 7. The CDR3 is CASSRGGQAEKLFF. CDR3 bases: TGTGCCAGCAGCCGTGGGGGACAGGCCGAAAAACTGTTTTTT.

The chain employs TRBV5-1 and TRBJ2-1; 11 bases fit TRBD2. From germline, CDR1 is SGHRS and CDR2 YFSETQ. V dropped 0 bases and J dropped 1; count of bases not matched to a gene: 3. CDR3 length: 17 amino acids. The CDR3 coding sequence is TGCGCCAGCAGCTTGGGGGGGACTAGCGGTTCCTACAATGAGCAGTTCTTC. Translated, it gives CASSLGGTSGSYNEQFF.

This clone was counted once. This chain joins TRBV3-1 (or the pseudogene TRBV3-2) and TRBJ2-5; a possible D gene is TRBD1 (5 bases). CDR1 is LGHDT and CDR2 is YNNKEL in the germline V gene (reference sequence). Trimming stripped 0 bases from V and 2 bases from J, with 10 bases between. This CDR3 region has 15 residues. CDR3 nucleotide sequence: TGTGCCAGCAGCCAAGATCTTAACAGGCAAGAGACCCAGTACTTC. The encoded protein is CASSQDLNRQETQYF.

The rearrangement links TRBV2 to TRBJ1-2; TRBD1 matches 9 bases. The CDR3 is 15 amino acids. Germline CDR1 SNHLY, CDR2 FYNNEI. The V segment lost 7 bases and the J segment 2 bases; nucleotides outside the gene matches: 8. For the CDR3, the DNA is TGTGCCAGCACAAAGGGGACAGGGTCCAACTATGGCTACACCTTC. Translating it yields CASTKGTGSNYGYTF. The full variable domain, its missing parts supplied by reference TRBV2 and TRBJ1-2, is EPEVTQTPSHQVTQMGQEVILRCVPISNHLYFYWYRQILGQKVEFLVSFYNNEISEKSEIFDDQFSVERPDGSNFTLKIRSTKLEDSAMYFCASTKGTGSNYGYTFGSGTRLTVV.

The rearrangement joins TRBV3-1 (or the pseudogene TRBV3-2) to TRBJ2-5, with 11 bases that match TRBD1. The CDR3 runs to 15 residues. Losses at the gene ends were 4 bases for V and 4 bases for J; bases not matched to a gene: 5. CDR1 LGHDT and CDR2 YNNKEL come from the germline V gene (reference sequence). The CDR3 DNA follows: TGTGCCAGCAGCCTCGGACAGGGGGCGCGAGAGACCCAGTACTTC. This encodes CASSLGQGARETQYF.

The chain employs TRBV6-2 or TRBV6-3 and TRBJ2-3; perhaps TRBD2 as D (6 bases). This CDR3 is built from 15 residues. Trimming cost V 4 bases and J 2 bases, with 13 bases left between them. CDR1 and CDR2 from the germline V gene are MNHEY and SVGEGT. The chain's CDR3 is CASSLPGLITDTQYF. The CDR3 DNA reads TGTGCCAGCAGTTTACCGGGACTTATCACAGATACGCAGTATTTT.

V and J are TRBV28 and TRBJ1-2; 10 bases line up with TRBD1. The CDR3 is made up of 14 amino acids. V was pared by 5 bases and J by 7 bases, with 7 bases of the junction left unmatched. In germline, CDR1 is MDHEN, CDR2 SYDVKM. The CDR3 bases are TGTGCCAGCAGTGTTCCGGGGACAGGGGTTGGCTACACCTTC. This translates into CASSVPGTGVGYTF.

As DNA, the CDR3 is TGTGCCAGCAGCGACAGACAGTTCTCCTACGAGCAGTACGTC. Translating gives CASSDRQFSYEQYV. The chain is built from TRBV11-2 and TRBJ2-7, with D possibly matching TRBD1 (5 bases). V dropped 5 bases and J dropped 0 bases, with 11 bases sitting between them. The CDR3 totals 14 residues. Germline V lookup: CDR1 SGHAT, CDR2 FQNNGV.

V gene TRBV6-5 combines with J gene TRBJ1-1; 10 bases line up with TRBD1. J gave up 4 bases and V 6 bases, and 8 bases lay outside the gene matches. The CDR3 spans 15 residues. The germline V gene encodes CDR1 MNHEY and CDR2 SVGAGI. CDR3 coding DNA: TGTGCCAGCAGAAGTCCGGGACAGGGGTTCACTGAAGCTTTCTTT. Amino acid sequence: CASRSPGQGFTEAFF.

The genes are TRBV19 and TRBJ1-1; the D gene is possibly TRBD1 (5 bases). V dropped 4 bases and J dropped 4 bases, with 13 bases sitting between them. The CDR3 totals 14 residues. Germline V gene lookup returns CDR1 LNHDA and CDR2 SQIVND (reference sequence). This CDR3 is CASSKLGEGTEAFF. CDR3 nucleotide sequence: TGTGCCAGTAGTAAATTAGGGGAGGGCACTGAAGCTTTCTTT.

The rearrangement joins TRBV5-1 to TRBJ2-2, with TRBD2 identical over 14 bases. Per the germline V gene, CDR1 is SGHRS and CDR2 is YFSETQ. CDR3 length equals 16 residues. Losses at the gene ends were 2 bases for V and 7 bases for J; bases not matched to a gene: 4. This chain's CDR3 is CASSFGTSGGNGELFF. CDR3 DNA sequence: TGCGCCAGCAGCTTCGGGACTAGCGGGGGTAACGGGGAGCTGTTTTTT. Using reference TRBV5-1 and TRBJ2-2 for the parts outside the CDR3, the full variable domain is KAGVTQTPRYLIKTRGQQVTLSCSPISGHRSVSWYQQTPGQGLQFLFEYFSETQRNKGNFPGRFSGRQFSNSRSEMNVSTLELGDSALYLCASSFGTSGGNGELFFGEGSRLTVL.

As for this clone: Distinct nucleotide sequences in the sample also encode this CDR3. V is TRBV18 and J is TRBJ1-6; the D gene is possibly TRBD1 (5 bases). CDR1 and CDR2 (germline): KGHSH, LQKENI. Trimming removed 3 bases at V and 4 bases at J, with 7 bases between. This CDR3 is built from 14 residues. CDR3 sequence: CASSPRQYNSPLHF. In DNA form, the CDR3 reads TGTGCCAGCTCACCCAGACAGTATAATTCACCCCTCCACTTT.

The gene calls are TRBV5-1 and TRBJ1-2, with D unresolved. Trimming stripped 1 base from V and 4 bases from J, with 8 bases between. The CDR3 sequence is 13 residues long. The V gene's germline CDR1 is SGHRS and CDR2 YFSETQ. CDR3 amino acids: CASSLLRGYGYTF. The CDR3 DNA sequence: TGCGCCAGCAGCTTGCTCCGGGGCTATGGCTACACCTTC.

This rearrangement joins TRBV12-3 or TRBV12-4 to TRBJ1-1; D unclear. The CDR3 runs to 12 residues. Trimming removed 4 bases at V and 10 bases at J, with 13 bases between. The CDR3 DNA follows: TGTGCCAGCAGTTCCCGGACGGGAGGAGCTTTCTTT. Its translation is CASSSRTGGAFF.

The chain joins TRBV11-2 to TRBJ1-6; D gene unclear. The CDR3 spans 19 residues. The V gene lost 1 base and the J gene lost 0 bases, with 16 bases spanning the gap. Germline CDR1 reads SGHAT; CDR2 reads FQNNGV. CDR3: CASSLVLVAGDSYNSPLHF. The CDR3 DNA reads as TGTGCCAGCAGCTTAGTTCTCGTCGCCGGGGACTCCTATAATTCACCCCTCCACTTT.

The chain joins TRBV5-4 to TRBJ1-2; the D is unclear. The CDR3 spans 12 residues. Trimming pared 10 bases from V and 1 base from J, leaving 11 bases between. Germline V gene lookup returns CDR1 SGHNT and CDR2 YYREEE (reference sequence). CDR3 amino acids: CAGGEDNYGYTF. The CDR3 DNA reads TGTGCCGGTGGGGAGGATAACTATGGCTACACCTTC.

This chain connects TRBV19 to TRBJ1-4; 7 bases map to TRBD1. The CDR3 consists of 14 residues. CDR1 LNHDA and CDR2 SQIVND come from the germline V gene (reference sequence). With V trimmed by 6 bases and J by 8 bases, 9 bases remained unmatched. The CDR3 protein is CASSPQGDIEKLFF. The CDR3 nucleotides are TGTGCCAGTAGCCCGCAGGGGGATATAGAAAAACTGTTTTTT.